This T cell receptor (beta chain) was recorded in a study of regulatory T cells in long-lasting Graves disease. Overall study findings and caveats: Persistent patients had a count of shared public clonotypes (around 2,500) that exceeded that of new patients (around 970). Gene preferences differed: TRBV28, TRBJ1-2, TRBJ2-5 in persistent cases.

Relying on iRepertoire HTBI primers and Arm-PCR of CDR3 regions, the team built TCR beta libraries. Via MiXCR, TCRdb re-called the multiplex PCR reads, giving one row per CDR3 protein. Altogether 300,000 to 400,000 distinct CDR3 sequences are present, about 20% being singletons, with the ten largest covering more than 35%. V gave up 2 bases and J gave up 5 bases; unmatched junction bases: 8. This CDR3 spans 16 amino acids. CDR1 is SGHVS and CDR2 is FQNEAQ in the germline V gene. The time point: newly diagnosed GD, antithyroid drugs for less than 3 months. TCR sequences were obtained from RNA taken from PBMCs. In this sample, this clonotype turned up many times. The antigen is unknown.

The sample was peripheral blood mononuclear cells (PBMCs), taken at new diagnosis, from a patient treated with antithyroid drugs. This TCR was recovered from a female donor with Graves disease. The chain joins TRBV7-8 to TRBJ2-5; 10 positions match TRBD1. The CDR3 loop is CASSLNLDRGRETQYF. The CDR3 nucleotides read TGTGCCAGCAGCTTAAATTTGGACAGGGGGAGGGAGACCCAGTACTTC.